This T cell receptor (beta chain) was captured in a study of technical replicates of blood from a handful of donors. V shed 5 bases, J shed 6 bases, and the junction held 2 bases outside the gene matches. This CDR3 spans 12 amino acids. CDR1 is MNHEY and CDR2 is SVGAGI in the germline V gene. Profiled with immunoSEQ multiplex PCR; TCRdb holds only in-frame clones, not every one. Found here are 60,000 to 80,000 clones, roughly 92% of them singletons; the top ten hold roughly 5%. The chain joins TRBV6-5 to TRBJ1-2; 8 nucleotides agree with TRBD1. The sequenced sample was PBMCs. The TCR was taken from a human donor in good health. Some clones in this sample may be carry-over from other donors' samples. Written as DNA, the CDR3 is TGTGCCAGCAGTACGACAGGGGATGGCTACACCTTC. It encodes CASSTTGDGYTF.